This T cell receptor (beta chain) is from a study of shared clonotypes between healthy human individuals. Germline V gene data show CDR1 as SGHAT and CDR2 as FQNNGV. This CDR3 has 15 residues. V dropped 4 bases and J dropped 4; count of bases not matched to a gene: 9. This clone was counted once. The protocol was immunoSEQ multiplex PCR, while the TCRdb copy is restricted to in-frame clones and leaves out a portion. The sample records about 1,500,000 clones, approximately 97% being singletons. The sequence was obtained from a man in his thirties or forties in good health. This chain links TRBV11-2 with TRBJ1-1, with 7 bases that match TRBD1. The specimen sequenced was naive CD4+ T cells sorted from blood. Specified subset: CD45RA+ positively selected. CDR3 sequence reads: CASSSRRQGSTEAFF. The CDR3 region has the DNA TGTGCCAGCAGCTCCCGTAGACAGGGTAGCACTGAAGCTTTCTTT.